This T cell receptor beta chain came from a study of blood T cells in healthy people across ages. In the case of this clonotype: At one boundary the junction diverges from the germline segment, which might be a read error.

Through a sample-barcoded 5' primer and a J-beta primer mix, a second PCR was run for roughly 6 to 12 cycles. Each CDR3 protein is one row after TCRdb ran MiXCR on the 5' RACE reads. The data hold 1.5 million to 2 million distinct CDR3 sequences, with roughly 50% observed a single time. Germline V gives CDR1 SGDLS, CDR2 YYNGEE. The CDR3 has 13 residues. Sequences were obtained from blood. This TCR derives from a woman aged 40 to 50 in good health. This chain connects TRBV9 to TRBJ2-1; unclear D gene. CDR3 loop: CASSLDTYSEQFF. The CDR3 nucleotides are TGTGCCAGCAGCCTAGACACCTACAGTGAGCAGTTCTTC. The complete variable domain, with remaining parts taken from reference TRBV9 and TRBJ2-1, reads DSGVTQTPKHLITATGQRVTLRCSPRSGDLSVYWYQQSLDQGLQFLIQYYNGEERAKGNILERFSAQQFPDLHSELNLSSLELGDSALYFCASSLDTYSEQFFGPGTRLTVL.